This TCR beta chain comes out of a study of cytomegalovirus exposure and HLA in healthy donors. Study as a whole: Of 300 to 500 genotyped donors, 81% clustered with self-reported Caucasian donors. Study-level findings and limits: With later analysis, a missense DCLRE1C variant became linked to TCR beta V- and J-gene trimming.

Those who donated were healthy bone marrow donors. The PCR made use of 60 Vbeta and 13 Jbeta primers. Sequencing used immunoSEQ multiplex PCR; TCRdb keeps in-frame clones, though not all of them. The table lists about 160,000 clones, approximately 84% of them singletons. V dropped 5 bases and J dropped 8 bases, with 18 bases sitting between them. There are 14 residues in the CDR3. Germline lookup yields CDR1 LNHDA and CDR2 SQIVND (reference sequence). Turning to this clone: Its antigen remains unknown.

Sequenced material: PBMCs. The receptor's source is a woman in her forties in good health and CMV-seropositive. The gene calls are TRBV19 and TRBJ1-2; D may be TRBD1 (5 bases). The CDR3 here is CASSPPGGRTGYTF. The CDR3 DNA reads as TGTGCCAGTAGTCCCCCGGGGGGAAGGACCGGCTACACCTTC.